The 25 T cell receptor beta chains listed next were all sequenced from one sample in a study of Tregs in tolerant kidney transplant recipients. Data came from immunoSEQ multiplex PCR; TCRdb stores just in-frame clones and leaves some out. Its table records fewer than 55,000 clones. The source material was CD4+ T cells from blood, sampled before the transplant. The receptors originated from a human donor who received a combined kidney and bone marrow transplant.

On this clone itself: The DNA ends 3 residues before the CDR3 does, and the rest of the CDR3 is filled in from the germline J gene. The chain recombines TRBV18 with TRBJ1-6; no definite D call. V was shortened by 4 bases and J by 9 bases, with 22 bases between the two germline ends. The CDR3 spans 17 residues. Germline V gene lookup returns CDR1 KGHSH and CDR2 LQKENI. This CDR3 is CASSRAFHLSGSSPLHF. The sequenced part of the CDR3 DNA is TGTGCCAGCTCACGCGCCTTCCATTTGTCCGGGTCTTCACCC.

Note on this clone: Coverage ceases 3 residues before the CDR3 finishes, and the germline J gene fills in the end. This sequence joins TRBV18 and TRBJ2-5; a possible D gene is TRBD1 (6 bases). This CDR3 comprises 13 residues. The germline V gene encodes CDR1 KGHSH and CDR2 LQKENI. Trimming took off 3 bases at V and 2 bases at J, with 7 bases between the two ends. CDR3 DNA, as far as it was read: TGTGCCAGCTCACCCGGGACACAAGAGACC. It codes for CASSPGTQET. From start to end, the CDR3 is CASSPGTQETQYF.

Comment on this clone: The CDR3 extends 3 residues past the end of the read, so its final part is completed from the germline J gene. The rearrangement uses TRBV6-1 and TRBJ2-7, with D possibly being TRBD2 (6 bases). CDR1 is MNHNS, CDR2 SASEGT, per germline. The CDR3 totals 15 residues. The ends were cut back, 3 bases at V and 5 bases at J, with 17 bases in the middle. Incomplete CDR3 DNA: TGTGCCAGCAGTGATTCGCGGGGCCGTAGCCACGAG. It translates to CASSDSRGRSHE. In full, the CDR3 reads CASSDSRGRSHEQYF.

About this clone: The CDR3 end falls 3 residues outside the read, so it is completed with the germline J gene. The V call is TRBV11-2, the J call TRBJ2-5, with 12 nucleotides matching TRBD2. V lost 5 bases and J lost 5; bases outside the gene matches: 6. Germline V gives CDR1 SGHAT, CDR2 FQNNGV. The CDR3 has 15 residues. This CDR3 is CASSLLAGGRETQYF. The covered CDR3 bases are TGTGCCAGCAGCCTCCTAGCGGGGGGGAGGGAGACC.

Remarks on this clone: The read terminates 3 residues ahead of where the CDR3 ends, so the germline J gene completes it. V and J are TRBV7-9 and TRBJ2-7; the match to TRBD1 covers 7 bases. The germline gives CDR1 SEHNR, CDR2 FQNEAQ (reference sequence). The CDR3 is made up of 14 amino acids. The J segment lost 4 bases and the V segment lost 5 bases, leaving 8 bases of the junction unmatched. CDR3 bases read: TGTGCCAGCAGCCATCCGGACAGGTCTTACGAG. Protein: CASSHPDRSYE. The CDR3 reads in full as CASSHPDRSYEQYF.

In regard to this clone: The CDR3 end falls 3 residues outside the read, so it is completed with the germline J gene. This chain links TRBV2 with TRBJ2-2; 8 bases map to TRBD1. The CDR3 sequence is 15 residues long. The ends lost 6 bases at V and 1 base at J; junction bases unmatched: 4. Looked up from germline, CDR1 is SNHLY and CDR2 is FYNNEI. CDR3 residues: CASSPGTGNTGELFF. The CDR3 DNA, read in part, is TGTGCCAGCAGCCCCGGGACAGGGAACACCGGGGAG.

CDR3: CASSPRTGGSTDTQYF. The CDR3 DNA, read in part, is TGTGCCAGCAGTCCCCGGACAGGGGGAAGCACAGATACG. The gene calls are TRBV2 and TRBJ2-3; TRBD1 matches at 10 bases. The CDR3 end falls 3 residues outside the read, so it is completed with the germline J gene. Trimming at V came to 5 bases and at J to 0 bases, leaving 5 bases not matched to a gene. Germline values: CDR1 SNHLY, CDR2 FYNNEI. The CDR3 totals 16 residues.

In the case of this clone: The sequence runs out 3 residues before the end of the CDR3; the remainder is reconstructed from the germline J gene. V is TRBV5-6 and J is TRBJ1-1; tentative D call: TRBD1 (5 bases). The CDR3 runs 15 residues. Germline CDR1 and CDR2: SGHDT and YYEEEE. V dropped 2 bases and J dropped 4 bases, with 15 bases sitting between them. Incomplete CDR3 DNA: TGTGCCAGCAGCTTTAAAGGGGCCTCTTCCACTGAA. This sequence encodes CASSFKGASSTE. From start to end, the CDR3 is CASSFKGASSTEAFF.

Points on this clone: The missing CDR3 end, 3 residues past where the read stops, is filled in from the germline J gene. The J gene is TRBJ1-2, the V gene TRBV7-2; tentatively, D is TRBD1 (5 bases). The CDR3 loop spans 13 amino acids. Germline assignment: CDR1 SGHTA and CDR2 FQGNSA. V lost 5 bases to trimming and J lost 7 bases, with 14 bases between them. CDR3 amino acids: CASSQEAGFGYTF. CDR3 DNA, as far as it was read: TGTGCCAGCAGCCAAGAAGCAGGGTTTGGC.

The CDR3 loop reads CASSKVRNEKLFF. CDR3 DNA, as far as it was read: TGTGCCAGTAGTAAGGTCCGTAATGAAAAA. V is TRBV19 and J is TRBJ1-4, with D uncertain. The CDR3 end lies 3 residues beyond the end of the read and is filled in from the germline J gene. The CDR3 length is 13 residues. Germline assignment: CDR1 LNHDA and CDR2 SQIVND (reference sequence). V lost 4 bases, J lost 4 bases, and 7 bases lay in between.

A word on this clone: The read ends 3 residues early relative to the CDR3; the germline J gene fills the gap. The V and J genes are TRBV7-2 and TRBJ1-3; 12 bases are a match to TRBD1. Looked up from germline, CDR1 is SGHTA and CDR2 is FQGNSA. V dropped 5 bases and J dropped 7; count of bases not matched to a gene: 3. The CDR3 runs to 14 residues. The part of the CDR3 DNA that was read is TGTGCCAGCAGCCGGGACAGGGGGCAGAACACC. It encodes CASSRDRGQNT. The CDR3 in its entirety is CASSRDRGQNTIYF.

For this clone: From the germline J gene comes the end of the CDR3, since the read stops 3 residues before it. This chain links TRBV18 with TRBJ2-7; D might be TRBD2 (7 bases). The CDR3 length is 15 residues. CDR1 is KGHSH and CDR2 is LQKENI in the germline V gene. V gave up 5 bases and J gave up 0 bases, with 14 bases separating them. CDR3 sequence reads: CASSSTGGHSYEQYF. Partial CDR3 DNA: TGTGCCAGCTCATCCACGGGGGGCCACTCCTACGAG.

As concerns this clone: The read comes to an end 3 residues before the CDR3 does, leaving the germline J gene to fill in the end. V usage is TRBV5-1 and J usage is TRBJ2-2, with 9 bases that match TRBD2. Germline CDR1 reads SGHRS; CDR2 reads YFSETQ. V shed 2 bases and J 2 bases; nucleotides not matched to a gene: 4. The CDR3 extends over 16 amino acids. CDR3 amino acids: CASSFGGGANTGELFF. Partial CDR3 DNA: TGCGCCAGCAGCTTTGGCGGGGGGGCAAACACCGGGGAG.

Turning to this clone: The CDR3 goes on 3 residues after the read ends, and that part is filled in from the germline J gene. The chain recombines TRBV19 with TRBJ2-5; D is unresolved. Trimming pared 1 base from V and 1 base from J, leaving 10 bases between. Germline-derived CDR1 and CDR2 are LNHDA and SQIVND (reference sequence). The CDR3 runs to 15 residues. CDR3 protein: CASSIVAGPQETQYF. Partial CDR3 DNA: TGTGCCAGTAGTATAGTGGCAGGTCCCCAAGAGACC. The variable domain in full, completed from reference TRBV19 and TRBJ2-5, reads DGGITQSPKYLFRKEGQNVTLSCEQNLNHDAMYWYRQDPGQGLRLIYYSQIVNDFQKGDIAEGYSVSREKKESFPLTVTSAQKNPTAFYLCASSIVAGPQETQYFGPGTRLLVL.

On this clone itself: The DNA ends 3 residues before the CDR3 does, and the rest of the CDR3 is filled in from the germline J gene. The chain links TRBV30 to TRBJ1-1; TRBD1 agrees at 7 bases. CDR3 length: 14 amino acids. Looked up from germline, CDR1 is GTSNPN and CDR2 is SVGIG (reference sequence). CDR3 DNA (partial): TGTGCCTGGATCCATCGACAGAGACAGGGCGAA. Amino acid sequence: CAWIHRQRQGE. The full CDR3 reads CAWIHRQRQGEAFF.

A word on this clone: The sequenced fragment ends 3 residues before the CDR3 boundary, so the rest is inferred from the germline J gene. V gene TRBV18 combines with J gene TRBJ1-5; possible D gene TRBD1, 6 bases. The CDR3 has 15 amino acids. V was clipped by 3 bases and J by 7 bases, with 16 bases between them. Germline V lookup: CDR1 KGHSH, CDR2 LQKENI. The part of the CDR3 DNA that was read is TGTGCCAGCTCACCTACGACCGGGACAATCCAGCCC. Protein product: CASSPTTGTIQP. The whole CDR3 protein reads CASSPTTGTIQPQHF.

CDR3 DNA (partial): TGCGCCAGCAGCCCCCAGGTAATAGGTAGCAATGAG. Protein: CASSPQVIGSNE. The whole CDR3 protein is CASSPQVIGSNEQFF. The V and J genes are TRBV5-1 and TRBJ2-1, with D unclear. Read data end 3 residues before the CDR3 end; the end is taken from the germline J gene. Trimming took 4 bases from V and 6 from J, leaving 17 bases between them. Germline CDR1 and CDR2: SGHRS and YFSETQ. The CDR3 has 15 amino acids.

This CDR3 is CASQLGLRDNEQFF. The sequenced part of the CDR3 DNA is TGTGCCAGTCAGTTAGGTCTCCGGGACAATGAG. This chain links TRBV19 with TRBJ2-1; D is undetermined. The read finishes 3 residues shy of the CDR3 end, and the germline J gene is used to complete it. The CDR3 is 14 amino acids. Trimming cost V 8 bases and J 5 bases, with 16 bases left between them. The germline V gene has CDR1 LNHDA and CDR2 SQIVND (reference sequence).

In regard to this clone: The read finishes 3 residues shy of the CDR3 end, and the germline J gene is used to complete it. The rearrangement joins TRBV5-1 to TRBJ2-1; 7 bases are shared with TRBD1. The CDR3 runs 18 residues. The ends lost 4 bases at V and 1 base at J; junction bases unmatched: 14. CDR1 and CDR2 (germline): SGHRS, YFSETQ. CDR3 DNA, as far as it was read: TGCGCCAGCAGCCCCCAAAGACAGGGCCCTTCTTCCTACAATGAG. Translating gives CASSPQRQGPSSYNE. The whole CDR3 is CASSPQRQGPSSYNEQFF.

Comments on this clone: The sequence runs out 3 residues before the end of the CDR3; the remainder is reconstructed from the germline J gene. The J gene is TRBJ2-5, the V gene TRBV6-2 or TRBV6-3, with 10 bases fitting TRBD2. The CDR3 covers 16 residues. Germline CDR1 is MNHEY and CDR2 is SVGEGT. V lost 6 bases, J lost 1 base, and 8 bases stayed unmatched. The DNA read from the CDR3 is TGTGCCAGCAGAATCACTAGCGGGAAACTCCAAGAGACC. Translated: CASRITSGKLQET. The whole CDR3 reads CASRITSGKLQETQYF.

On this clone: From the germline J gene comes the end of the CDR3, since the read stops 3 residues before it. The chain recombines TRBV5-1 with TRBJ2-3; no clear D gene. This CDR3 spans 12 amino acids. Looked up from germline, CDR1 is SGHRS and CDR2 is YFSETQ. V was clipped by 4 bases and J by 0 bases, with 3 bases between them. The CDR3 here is CASSLSTDTQYF. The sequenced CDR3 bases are TGCGCCAGCAGCCTAAGCACAGATACG.

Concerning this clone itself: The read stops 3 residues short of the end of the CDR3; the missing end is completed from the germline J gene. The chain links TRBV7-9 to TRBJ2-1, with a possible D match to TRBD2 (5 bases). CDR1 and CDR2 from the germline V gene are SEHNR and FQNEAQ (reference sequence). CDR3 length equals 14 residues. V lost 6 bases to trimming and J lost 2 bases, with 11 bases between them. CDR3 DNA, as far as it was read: TGTGCCAGCAGACCTTCGGGGACCTACAATGAG. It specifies CASRPSGTYNE. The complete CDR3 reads CASRPSGTYNEQFF.

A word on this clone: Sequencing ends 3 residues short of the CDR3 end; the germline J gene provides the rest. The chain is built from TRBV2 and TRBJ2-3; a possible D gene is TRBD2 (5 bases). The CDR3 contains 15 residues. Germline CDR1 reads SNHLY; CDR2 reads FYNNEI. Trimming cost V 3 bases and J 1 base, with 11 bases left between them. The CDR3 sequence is CASSEAGSRTDTQYF. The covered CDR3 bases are TGTGCCAGCAGTGAGGCGGGTTCTCGCACAGATACG. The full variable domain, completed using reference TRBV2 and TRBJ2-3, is EPEVTQTPSHQVTQMGQEVILRCVPISNHLYFYWYRQILGQKVEFLVSFYNNEISEKSEIFDDQFSVERPDGSNFTLKIRSTKLEDSAMYFCASSEAGSRTDTQYFGPGTRLTVL.

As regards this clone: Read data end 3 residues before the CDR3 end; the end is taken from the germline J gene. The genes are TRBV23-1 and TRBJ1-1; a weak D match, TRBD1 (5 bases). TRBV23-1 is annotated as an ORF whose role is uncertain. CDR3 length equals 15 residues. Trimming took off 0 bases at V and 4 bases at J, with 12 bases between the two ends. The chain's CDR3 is CASSQSGGIGTEAFF. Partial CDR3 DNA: TGCGCCAGCAGTCAATCCGGGGGAATTGGCACTGAA.

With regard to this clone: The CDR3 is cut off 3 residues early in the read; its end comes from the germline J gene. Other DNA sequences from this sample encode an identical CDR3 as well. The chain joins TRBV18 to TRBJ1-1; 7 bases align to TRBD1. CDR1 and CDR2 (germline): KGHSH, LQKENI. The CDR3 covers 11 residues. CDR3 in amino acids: CASSPDREAFF. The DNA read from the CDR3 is TGTGCCAGCTCACCGGACAGGGAA.